A selection of T cell receptor beta chains follows, all from one sample in a study of cytomegalovirus exposure and HLA in healthy donors. Data came from immunoSEQ multiplex PCR; TCRdb stores just in-frame clones and leaves some out. The sample lists 100,000 to 150,000 clones; 80% to 85% were seen once. Sequenced: PBMCs. The receptors stem from a man younger than 35 in good health and CMV-seronegative. The CDR3 runs from the conserved cysteine through the conserved F or W. Fields, in order: D gene, V gene, J gene, clone size, CDR3 DNA, CDR3 protein. The D gene is left open where the match is weak. Clone sizes are given selectively: once, few, many, or a class where the clone is expanded.

d_gene: -
v_gene: TRBV7-2
j_gene: TRBJ2-7
abundance: -
CDR3nt: TGTGCCAGCAGCGCCAGGGTTTCCTACGAGCAGTACTTC
CDR3aa: CASSARVSYEQYF

d_gene: TRBD1
v_gene: TRBV6-5
j_gene: TRBJ1-1
abundance: -
CDR3nt: TGTGCCAGCAGTTACTCCGGACAGGGGACTGAAGCTTTCTTT
CDR3aa: CASSYSGQGTEAFF

d_gene: TRBD2
v_gene: TRBV4-1
j_gene: TRBJ2-5
abundance: -
CDR3nt: TGCGCCAGCAGCCAAGCTTACGGCAGGGAGGGGGAGACCCAGTACTTC
CDR3aa: CASSQAYGREGETQYF

d_gene: -
v_gene: TRBV10-1
j_gene: TRBJ1-6
abundance: -
CDR3nt: TGCGCCAGCAGTGGAGGCAGGGCCAATTCACCCCTCCACTTT
CDR3aa: CASSGGRANSPLHF

d_gene: -
v_gene: TRBV5-5
j_gene: TRBJ1-1
abundance: -
CDR3nt: TGTGCCAGCAGCTTGTACGGGACACCGAACACTGAAGCTTTCTTT
CDR3aa: CASSLYGTPNTEAFF

d_gene: -
v_gene: TRBV19
j_gene: TRBJ1-3
abundance: -
CDR3nt: TGTGCCAGTAGTATGGGCACCTCAAGCACCATATATTTT
CDR3aa: CASSMGTSSTIYF

d_gene: -
v_gene: TRBV27
j_gene: TRBJ1-2
abundance: -
CDR3nt: TGTGCCAGCAGTTTCCGGGATGGGGGCTACACCTTC
CDR3aa: CASSFRDGGYTF

d_gene: -
v_gene: TRBV25-1
j_gene: TRBJ1-6
abundance: -
CDR3nt: TGTGCCAGCAGTGAAAGTACAGTGGCTCCAAATTCACCCCTCCACTTT
CDR3aa: CASSESTVAPNSPLHF

d_gene: TRBD2
v_gene: TRBV6-5
j_gene: TRBJ2-1
abundance: few
CDR3nt: TGTGCCAGCAGCCCCCTAGCGGGGGACCGCAGTGAGCAGTTCTTC
CDR3aa: CASSPLAGDRSEQFF

d_gene: TRBD1
v_gene: TRBV12-5
j_gene: TRBJ2-4
abundance: -
CDR3nt: TGTGCTAGTGGTCAGGGACAGACAAACATTCAGTACTTC
CDR3aa: CASGQGQTNIQYF

d_gene: -
v_gene: TRBV15
j_gene: TRBJ2-7
abundance: -
CDR3nt: TGTGCCACCGGGCCCGGCCGGCAAAAGCAGTACTTC
CDR3aa: CATGPGRQKQYF

d_gene: TRBD1
v_gene: TRBV7-2
j_gene: TRBJ1-5
abundance: once
CDR3nt: TGTGCCAGCAGCTCAAAAAGGGGACAGGGGAGTCAGCCCCAGCATTTT
CDR3aa: CASSSKRGQGSQPQHF

d_gene: TRBD2
v_gene: TRBV4-3
j_gene: TRBJ2-7
abundance: -
CDR3nt: TGCGCCAGCAGCCATAAACGGGGGGGCCGGAACGAGCAGTACTTC
CDR3aa: CASSHKRGGRNEQYF

d_gene: -
v_gene: TRBV29-1
j_gene: TRBJ2-1
abundance: -
CDR3nt: TGCAGCGGGGGAGAGGATGAGCAGTTCTTC
CDR3aa: CSGGEDEQFF

d_gene: TRBD1
v_gene: TRBV5-1
j_gene: TRBJ2-7
abundance: -
CDR3nt: TGCGCCAGCAGCTCGTCGGACAGGAAAATCTACGAGCAGTACTTC
CDR3aa: CASSSSDRKIYEQYF

d_gene: TRBD1
v_gene: TRBV27
j_gene: TRBJ1-1
abundance: -
CDR3nt: TGTGCCAGCAGTAAAGGCGACAGGGGAGGGACTGAAGCTTTCTTT
CDR3aa: CASSKGDRGGTEAFF

d_gene: TRBD2
v_gene: TRBV29-1
j_gene: TRBJ2-2
abundance: -
CDR3nt: TGCAGCGTGGGGGGGTTGGCTCTATCCGCGAACACCGGGGAGCTGTTTTTT
CDR3aa: CSVGGLALSANTGELFF

d_gene: TRBD1
v_gene: TRBV9
j_gene: TRBJ2-1
abundance: -
CDR3nt: TGTGCCAGCAGCGTGAGACAGGGGGAGACAGATGAGCAGTTCTTC
CDR3aa: CASSVRQGETDEQFF

d_gene: TRBD1
v_gene: TRBV18
j_gene: TRBJ1-6
abundance: -
CDR3nt: TGTGCCAGCTCACCCCAACAGGGGGATGTTTCACCCCTCCACTTT
CDR3aa: CASSPQQGDVSPLHF

d_gene: -
v_gene: TRBV5-6
j_gene: TRBJ2-1
abundance: -
CDR3nt: TGTGCCAGCAGCTTGGGAGGCGGTGACAATGAGCAGTTCTTC
CDR3aa: CASSLGGGDNEQFF

d_gene: -
v_gene: TRBV7-3
j_gene: TRBJ1-1
abundance: few
CDR3nt: TGTGCCAGCAGCTTATATGGGGCGAACACTGAAGCTTTCTTT
CDR3aa: CASSLYGANTEAFF

d_gene: -
v_gene: TRBV30
j_gene: TRBJ1-4
abundance: -
CDR3nt: TGTGCCTGGAGCGGACACCCCAATCCCGAAAAACTGTTTTTT
CDR3aa: CAWSGHPNPEKLFF

d_gene: TRBD1
v_gene: TRBV30
j_gene: TRBJ2-3
abundance: -
CDR3nt: TGTGCCTGGACACAGGGGCTGACCACAGATACGCAGTATTTT
CDR3aa: CAWTQGLTTDTQYF

d_gene: TRBD2
v_gene: TRBV5-1
j_gene: TRBJ2-1
abundance: -
CDR3nt: TGCGCCAGCAGCTTGGTTCTAGCGGGGGGACCAAATGAGCAGTTCTTC
CDR3aa: CASSLVLAGGPNEQFF

d_gene: TRBD1
v_gene: TRBV6-5
j_gene: TRBJ2-3
abundance: -
CDR3nt: TGTGCCAGCAGTTACCGGGACAGCAGCACAGATACGCAGTATTTT
CDR3aa: CASSYRDSSTDTQYF

d_gene: TRBD1
v_gene: TRBV6-1
j_gene: TRBJ1-1
abundance: -
CDR3nt: TGTGCCAGCATCGGGTACAGGGGGCACACTGAAGCTTTCTTT
CDR3aa: CASIGYRGHTEAFF

d_gene: TRBD1
v_gene: TRBV9
j_gene: TRBJ1-4
abundance: -
CDR3nt: TGTGCCAGCAGCGCCCACCCGGGACAGCTAAATGAAAAACTGTTTTTT
CDR3aa: CASSAHPGQLNEKLFF

d_gene: TRBD1
v_gene: TRBV19
j_gene: TRBJ1-5
abundance: -
CDR3nt: TGTGCCAGTAGTATCGGACAGGGTGGGATGGATCAGCCCCAGCATTTT
CDR3aa: CASSIGQGGMDQPQHF

d_gene: -
v_gene: TRBV19
j_gene: TRBJ1-6
abundance: -
CDR3nt: TGTGCCAGTAGTATCGGGTACCCCGAGGATTCACCCCTCCACTTT
CDR3aa: CASSIGYPEDSPLHF

d_gene: TRBD1
v_gene: TRBV4-3
j_gene: TRBJ1-3
abundance: -
CDR3nt: TGCGCCAGCAGCCAGGCAGGGGGAAGTGGAAACACCATATATTTT
CDR3aa: CASSQAGGSGNTIYF

d_gene: -
v_gene: TRBV29-1
j_gene: TRBJ1-5
abundance: -
CDR3nt: TGCAGCGTTGTGGGGGGTAGCAATCAGCCCCAGCATTTT
CDR3aa: CSVVGGSNQPQHF

d_gene: TRBD1
v_gene: TRBV2
j_gene: TRBJ1-4
abundance: -
CDR3nt: TGTGCCAGCAGTGATTTGGGACAGGTTAATGAAAAACTGTTTTTT
CDR3aa: CASSDLGQVNEKLFF

d_gene: -
v_gene: TRBV30
j_gene: TRBJ1-5
abundance: -
CDR3nt: TGTGCCTGGAGTGACGGGAACAATCAGCCCCAGCATTTT
CDR3aa: CAWSDGNNQPQHF

d_gene: TRBD2
v_gene: TRBV30
j_gene: TRBJ2-1
abundance: -
CDR3nt: TGTGCCTGGAGCCTCTCTAGCGGAGGTCCTAATGAGCAGTTCTTC
CDR3aa: CAWSLSSGGPNEQFF

d_gene: TRBD1
v_gene: TRBV29-1
j_gene: TRBJ1-2
abundance: -
CDR3nt: TGCAGCGCTGGGCAATTCACAGGGGACGGCTATGGCTACACCTTC
CDR3aa: CSAGQFTGDGYGYTF

d_gene: TRBD2
v_gene: TRBV9
j_gene: TRBJ2-5
abundance: -
CDR3nt: TGTGCCAGCAGCCCGAGCGGGGGGGCGGTCGAGACCCAGTACTTC
CDR3aa: CASSPSGGAVETQYF

d_gene: TRBD1
v_gene: TRBV30
j_gene: TRBJ1-2
abundance: -
CDR3nt: TGTGCCTCTCAAGGGACAGCCGCTGACGGCTACACCTTC
CDR3aa: CASQGTAADGYTF

d_gene: -
v_gene: TRBV11-2
j_gene: TRBJ1-1
abundance: -
CDR3nt: TGTGCCAGCAGCCTCCAAAGGACTGCGAACACTGAAGCTTTCTTT
CDR3aa: CASSLQRTANTEAFF

d_gene: -
v_gene: TRBV27
j_gene: TRBJ1-1
abundance: once
CDR3nt: TGTGCCAGCAGTTATCAAACAGGGTTAAGCGCTGAAGCTTTCTTT
CDR3aa: CASSYQTGLSAEAFF

d_gene: TRBD1
v_gene: TRBV11-3
j_gene: TRBJ2-5
abundance: -
CDR3nt: TGTGCCAGCGCTCCAGGGGGAACGGACCAAGAGACCCAGTACTTC
CDR3aa: CASAPGGTDQETQYF

d_gene: TRBD2
v_gene: TRBV5-1
j_gene: TRBJ2-3
abundance: -
CDR3nt: TGCGCCAGCAGCTCCGGGACTAGAGTCTCAGATACGCAGTATTTT
CDR3aa: CASSSGTRVSDTQYF

d_gene: -
v_gene: TRBV5-5
j_gene: TRBJ1-2
abundance: once
CDR3nt: TGTGCCAGCAGCATTCACAGGGCTACGCTTGCGAGGTCTAGCTATGGCTACACCTTC
CDR3aa: CASSIHRATLARSSYGYTF

d_gene: -
v_gene: TRBV10-3
j_gene: TRBJ2-7
abundance: -
CDR3nt: TGTGCCATCAAGTCCCCCGGCTACGAGCAGTACTTC
CDR3aa: CAIKSPGYEQYF

d_gene: TRBD1
v_gene: TRBV9
j_gene: TRBJ1-2
abundance: -
CDR3nt: TGTGCCAGCAGCGTAGCGGGACAGGAGTTCTGCGGCTACACCTTC
CDR3aa: CASSVAGQEFCGYTF

d_gene: TRBD1
v_gene: TRBV4-2
j_gene: TRBJ2-2
abundance: -
CDR3nt: TGTGCCAGCAGCCCGGGGACAGGGGGTAACACCGGGGAGCTGTTTTTT
CDR3aa: CASSPGTGGNTGELFF

d_gene: TRBD1
v_gene: TRBV28
j_gene: TRBJ2-2
abundance: once
CDR3nt: TGTGCCAGTTTTGGGCAGGGGGCTACCGGGGAGCTGTTTTTT
CDR3aa: CASFGQGATGELFF

d_gene: -
v_gene: TRBV4-2
j_gene: TRBJ1-4
abundance: -
CDR3nt: TGTGCCAGCAGCCAAGACCCTTCCGTTAATGAAAAACTGTTTTTT
CDR3aa: CASSQDPSVNEKLFF

d_gene: TRBD1
v_gene: TRBV5-1
j_gene: TRBJ2-5
abundance: -
CDR3nt: TGCGCCAGCAGCTCGGGACAGACGGAGACCCAGTACTTC
CDR3aa: CASSSGQTETQYF

d_gene: -
v_gene: TRBV19
j_gene: TRBJ2-1
abundance: -
CDR3nt: TGTGCCAGTAGTGTAGGTCAGCGGTACAATGAGCAGTTCTTC
CDR3aa: CASSVGQRYNEQFF

d_gene: TRBD2
v_gene: TRBV7-6
j_gene: TRBJ2-3
abundance: -
CDR3nt: TGTGCCAGCAGCGGGACTAGCGGCACAGATACGCAGTATTTT
CDR3aa: CASSGTSGTDTQYF

d_gene: -
v_gene: TRBV27
j_gene: TRBJ2-7
abundance: -
CDR3nt: TGTGCCAGCAGTTCGCGGTTAGAGGGTCTTAAGCAGTACTTC
CDR3aa: CASSSRLEGLKQYF

d_gene: -
v_gene: TRBV15
j_gene: TRBJ1-2
abundance: -
CDR3nt: TGTGCCACCAGCAGGGTAAGGGGCAGGATCGGAAAAGGAAGCTATGGCTACACCTTC
CDR3aa: CATSRVRGRIGKGSYGYTF

d_gene: -
v_gene: TRBV7-6
j_gene: TRBJ1-4
abundance: few
CDR3nt: TGTGCCAGCAGCCCGCCGGCGGGCCACGGTGAAAAACTGTTTTTT
CDR3aa: CASSPPAGHGEKLFF

d_gene: -
v_gene: TRBV18
j_gene: TRBJ1-2
abundance: -
CDR3nt: TGTGCCAGCTCAAAACAACAGGGTTGGAATGGCTACACCTTC
CDR3aa: CASSKQQGWNGYTF

d_gene: -
v_gene: TRBV7-2
j_gene: TRBJ2-2
abundance: -
CDR3nt: TGTGCCGCCCGCGCCCAGGGTTACACCGGGGAGCTGTTTTTT
CDR3aa: CAARAQGYTGELFF

d_gene: TRBD1
v_gene: TRBV28
j_gene: TRBJ1-5
abundance: -
CDR3nt: TGTGCCAGCAGTTTCCAAAGACAGGGGAATCAGCCCCAGCATTTT
CDR3aa: CASSFQRQGNQPQHF

d_gene: TRBD2
v_gene: TRBV30
j_gene: TRBJ2-1
abundance: -
CDR3nt: TGTGCCTGGAGTCCAGCGGGGGTCAATGAGCAGTTCTTC
CDR3aa: CAWSPAGVNEQFF

d_gene: TRBD1
v_gene: TRBV18
j_gene: TRBJ1-5
abundance: -
CDR3nt: TGTGCCAGCTCACCATCAAGACAGGGGCTTAATCAGCCCCAGCATTTT
CDR3aa: CASSPSRQGLNQPQHF

d_gene: -
v_gene: TRBV2
j_gene: TRBJ2-1
abundance: -
CDR3nt: TGTGCCAGCCCGCGGCTAGCCGGATACAATGAGCAGTTCTTC
CDR3aa: CASPRLAGYNEQFF

d_gene: -
v_gene: TRBV11-2
j_gene: TRBJ2-5
abundance: -
CDR3nt: TGTGCCAGCAGCTCCCTGAGAGGAATGCAGACCCAGTACTTC
CDR3aa: CASSSLRGMQTQYF